The clone carrying this TCR beta chain was seen at least ten times. Germline CDR1 is SGHNT and CDR2 is YENEEA. V lost 5 bases to trimming and J lost 0 bases, with 2 bases between them. The CDR3 has 13 amino acids. The sample originates from a study of T cells in Graves' hyperthyroidism and ophthalmopathy. RNA transcripts gave rise to amplified TCR beta CDR3 regions. HTBI primers drove first-round RT-PCR of the TCR CDR3. One entry per CDR3 protein results from TCRdb running MiXCR on the multiplex PCR reads. The data contain 450,000 to 500,000 distinct CDR3 sequences, about 20% of them singletons. The J gene is TRBJ2-6, the V gene TRBV11-3; D not resolved. The receptor's source is a woman aged 70-85 years with Graves' ophthalmopathy. Sample: blood. Written as DNA, the CDR3 is TGTGCCAGCAGCCGCTCTGGGGCCAACGTCCTGACTTTC. Protein sequence: CASSRSGANVLTF. Based on the CDR3 plus reference TRBV11-3 and TRBJ2-6, the full variable domain is EAGVVQSPRYKIIEKKQPVAFWCNPISGHNTLYWYLQNLGQGPELLIRYENEEAVDDSQLPKDRFSAERLKGVDSTLKIQPAELGDSAVYLCASSRSGANVLTFGAGSRLTVL.